The present TCR beta chain was sequenced within a study of control samples from healthy donors and cancer patients. The germline gives CDR1 ENHRY, CDR2 SYGVKD. The CDR3 loop spans 14 amino acids. V lost 0 bases to trimming and J lost 7 bases, with 12 bases between them. Using immunoSEQ multiplex PCR, the repertoire was profiled, and TCRdb retains in-frame clones only, with some absent. The sample holds 150,000 or so clones, 93% seen once. The sample was blood. V usage is TRBV10-3 and J usage is TRBJ2-5, with D maybe TRBD1 (5 bases). This sequence was found in a man between 50 and 59 years old in good health. CDR3 nucleotide sequence: TGTGCCATCAGTGAGTCTAGGGGCCGCGGGACCCAGTACTTC. It is translated as CAISESRGRGTQYF.